The clone carrying this T cell receptor (beta chain) was counted a few times. This sample stems from a study of T cells in Graves' hyperthyroidism and ophthalmopathy. The investigators amplified TCR beta CDR3 regions from RNA transcripts. Researchers ran a first-round RT-PCR on the TCR CDR3 using the HTBI primer set. From the multiplex PCR reads, TCRdb called clonotypes with MiXCR, one entry per CDR3 protein. The table includes roughly 580,000 distinct CDR3 sequences, 35% to 55% detected once. The trim removed 8 bases at V and 11 bases at J, leaving 7 bases unmatched. CDR1 and CDR2 from the germline V gene are SEHNR and FQNEAQ (reference sequence). This CDR3 spans 12 amino acids.

This chain joins TRBV7-9 and TRBJ1-4; TRBD1 matches at 8 bases. The clonotype comes from a woman aged 18-30 years with Graves' hyperthyroidism. The sequencing sample was made of peripheral blood or thyroid tissue (not recorded which). CDR3 DNA: TGTGCCAGCGGAGTGAGGACAGGGAAACTGTTTTTT. Protein product: CASGVRTGKLFF.